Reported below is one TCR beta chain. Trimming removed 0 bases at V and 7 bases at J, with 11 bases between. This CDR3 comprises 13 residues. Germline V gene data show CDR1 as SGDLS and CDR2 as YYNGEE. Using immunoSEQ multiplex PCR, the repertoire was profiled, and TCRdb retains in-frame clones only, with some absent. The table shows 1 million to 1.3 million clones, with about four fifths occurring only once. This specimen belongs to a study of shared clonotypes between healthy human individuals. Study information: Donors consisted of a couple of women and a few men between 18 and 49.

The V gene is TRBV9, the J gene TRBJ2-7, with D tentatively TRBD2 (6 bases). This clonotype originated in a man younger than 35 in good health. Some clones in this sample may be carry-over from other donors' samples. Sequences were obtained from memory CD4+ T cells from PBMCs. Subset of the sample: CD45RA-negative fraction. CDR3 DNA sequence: TGTGCCAGCAGCGTAGCCCCCGCGGGGGAGCAGTACTTC. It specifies CASSVAPAGEQYF.